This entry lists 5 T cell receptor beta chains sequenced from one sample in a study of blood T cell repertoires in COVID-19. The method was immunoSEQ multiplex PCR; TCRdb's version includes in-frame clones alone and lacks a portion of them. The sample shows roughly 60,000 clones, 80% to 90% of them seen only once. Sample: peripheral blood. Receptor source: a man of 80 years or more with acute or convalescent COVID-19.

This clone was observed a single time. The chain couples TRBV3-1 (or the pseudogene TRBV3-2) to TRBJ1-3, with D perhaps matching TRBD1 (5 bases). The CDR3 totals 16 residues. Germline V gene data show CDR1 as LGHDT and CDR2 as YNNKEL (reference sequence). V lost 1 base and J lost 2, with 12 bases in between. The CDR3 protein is CASSQGAQTAGNTIYF. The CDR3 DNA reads TGTGCCAGCAGCCAAGGGGCCCAGACAGCTGGAAACACCATATATTTT.

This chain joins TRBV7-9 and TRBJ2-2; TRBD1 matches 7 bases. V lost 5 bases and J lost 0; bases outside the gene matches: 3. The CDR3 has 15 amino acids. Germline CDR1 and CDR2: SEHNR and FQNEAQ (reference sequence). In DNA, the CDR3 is TGTGCCAGCAGCGCTGGGACAGCGAACACCGGGGAGCTGTTTTTT. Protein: CASSAGTANTGELFF.

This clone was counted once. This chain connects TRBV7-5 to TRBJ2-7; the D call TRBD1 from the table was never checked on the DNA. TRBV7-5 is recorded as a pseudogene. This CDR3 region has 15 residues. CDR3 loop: CVRSFRDRGEYEQYF. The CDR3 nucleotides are TGTGTCAGAAGCTTCCGGGACAGGGGGGAGTACGAGCAGTACTTC.

CDR3 DNA: TGTGCCAGCAGCTTTCCGGGAGCAATGAACACTGAAGCTTTCTTT. This translates into CASSFPGAMNTEAFF. This chain joins TRBV11-1 and TRBJ1-1; D is unclear. CDR1 SGHAT and CDR2 FQDESV come from the germline V gene (reference sequence). The germline V and J ends were trimmed by 3 bases and 0 bases, with 11 bases remaining between them. This CDR3 comprises 15 residues.

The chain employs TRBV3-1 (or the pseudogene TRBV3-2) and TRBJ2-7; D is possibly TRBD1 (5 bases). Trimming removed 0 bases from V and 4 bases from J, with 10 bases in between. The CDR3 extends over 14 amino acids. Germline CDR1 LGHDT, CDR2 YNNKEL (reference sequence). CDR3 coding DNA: TGTGCCAGCAGCCAAGATGGGAACAGGTACGAGCAGTACTTC. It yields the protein CASSQDGNRYEQYF.